Listed below are T cell receptor beta chains from one sample, sequenced in a study of Graves' ophthalmopathy and Graves' hyperthyroidism. One entry per CDR3 protein results from TCRdb running MiXCR on the multiplex PCR reads. The profile shows almost 750,000 distinct CDR3 sequences, roughly 40% of them singletons. The sample was peripheral blood. The receptors were sampled from an adult man with Graves' ophthalmopathy. Both conserved end residues are trimmed from each CDR3. Each record gives: V gene, J gene, CDR3 protein.

>TRBV7-2|TRBJ2-7
ASSLAKDSYEQY
>TRBV29-1|TRBJ1-3
SVGNGNTIY
>TRBV2|TRBJ1-6
ASSEGFIGGSPLH
>TRBV5-6|TRBJ1-2
ASSRKVQENYGYT
>TRBV5-5|TRBJ1-5
ASSLSGEQPQH
>TRBV11-3|TRBJ1-4
TSRSFKGRSNEKLF
>TRBV9|TRBJ2-6
ASSVVGGSGANVLT
>TRBV25-1|TRBJ2-3
ASSDMVGTDTQY
>TRBV6-1|TRBJ1-2
ASRSRLWDYGYT
>TRBV20-1|TRBJ2-5
SARIFLETQY
>TRBV2|TRBJ2-7
ASSLRRETY
>TRBV29-1|TRBJ2-7
SVHDGGGTSSRMQY
>TRBV5-5|TRBJ1-2
ASSLAGAFYGYT
>TRBV2|TRBJ1-5
ASSGGQGTQPQH
>TRBV10-3|TRBJ2-2
AISDRTVTGELF
>TRBV7-2|TRBJ1-1
ASSQRQGRNTEAF
>TRBV7-2|TRBJ2-2
ASSGPAGELF